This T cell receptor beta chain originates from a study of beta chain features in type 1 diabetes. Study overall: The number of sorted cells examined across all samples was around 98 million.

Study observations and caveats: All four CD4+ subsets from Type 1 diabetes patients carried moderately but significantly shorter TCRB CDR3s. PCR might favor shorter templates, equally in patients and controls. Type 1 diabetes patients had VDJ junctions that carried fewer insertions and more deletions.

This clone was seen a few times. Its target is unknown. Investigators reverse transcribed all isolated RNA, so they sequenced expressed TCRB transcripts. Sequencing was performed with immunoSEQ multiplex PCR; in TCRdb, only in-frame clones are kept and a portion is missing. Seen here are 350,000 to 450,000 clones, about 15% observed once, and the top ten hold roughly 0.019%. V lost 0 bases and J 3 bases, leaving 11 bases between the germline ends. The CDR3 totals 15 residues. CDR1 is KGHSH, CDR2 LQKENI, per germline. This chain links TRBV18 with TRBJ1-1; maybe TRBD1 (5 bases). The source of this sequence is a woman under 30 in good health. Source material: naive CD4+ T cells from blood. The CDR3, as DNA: TGTGCCAGCTCACCACCCTACCCGGGGGACACTGAAGCTTTCTTT. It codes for CASSPPYPGDTEAFF.